The clone carrying this T cell receptor (beta chain) was picked up a small number of times. The sample comes from a study of beta chain features in type 1 diabetes. Per germline, CDR1 SNHLY and CDR2 FYNNEI. The V and J ends lost 6 bases and 0 bases, in that order; junction bases with no gene match: 4. This CDR3 is built from 15 residues. Expressed TCRB transcripts were sequenced after all isolated RNA was converted to cDNA. Measured with immunoSEQ multiplex PCR; TCRdb has only the in-frame clones, and not every one. Here the sample spans around 310,000 clones, approximately 11% being singletons. Input material: naive CD4+ T cells from blood. The clonotype was recovered from a woman in her 30s in good health. The chain couples TRBV2 to TRBJ1-5; 8 bases are shared with TRBD1. This CDR3 is CASSGQGNSNQPQHF. CDR3 in DNA: TGTGCCAGCAGCGGACAGGGAAATAGCAATCAGCCCCAGCATTTT. Together with reference TRBV2 and TRBJ1-5, the CDR3 gives the full variable domain: EPEVTQTPSHQVTQMGQEVILRCVPISNHLYFYWYRQILGQKVEFLVSFYNNEISEKSEIFDDQFSVERPDGSNFTLKIRSTKLEDSAMYFCASSGQGNSNQPQHFGDGTRLSIL.